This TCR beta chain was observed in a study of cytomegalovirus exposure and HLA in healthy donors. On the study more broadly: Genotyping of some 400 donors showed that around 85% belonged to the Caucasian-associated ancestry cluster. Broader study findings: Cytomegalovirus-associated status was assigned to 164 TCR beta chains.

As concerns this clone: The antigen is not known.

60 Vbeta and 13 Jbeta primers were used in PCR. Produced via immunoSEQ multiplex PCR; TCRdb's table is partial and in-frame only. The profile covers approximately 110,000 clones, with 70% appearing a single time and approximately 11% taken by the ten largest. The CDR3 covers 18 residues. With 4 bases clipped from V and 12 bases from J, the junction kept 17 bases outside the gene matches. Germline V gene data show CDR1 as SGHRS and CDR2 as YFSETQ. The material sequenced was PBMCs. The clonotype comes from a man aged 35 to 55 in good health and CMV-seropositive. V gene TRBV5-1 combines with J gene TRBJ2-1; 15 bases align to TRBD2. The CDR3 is CASSTGLAGGNPTMMQFF. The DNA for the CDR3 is TGCGCCAGCAGCACGGGACTAGCGGGAGGTAATCCTACAATGATGCAGTTCTTC.